This TCR beta chain was sequenced for a study of blood T cell repertoires in COVID-19. Study as a whole: Italy, Spain and the United States were the sources of the convalescent and acute COVID-19 samples.

V gave up 6 bases and J gave up 3 bases; unmatched junction bases: 6. This CDR3 comprises 16 residues. Germline-derived CDR1 and CDR2 are WNHNN and SYGVQD (reference sequence). Using immunoSEQ multiplex PCR, the repertoire was profiled, and TCRdb retains in-frame clones only, with some absent. The sample holds roughly 160,000 clones, roughly 80% seen once. Participants came from around 25 US areas, aged roughly 18 to 89 years. Either two negative PCRs, clearance, or symptom resolution qualified Cohort 3 donors as recovered. The source of this sequence is an older woman who had recovered from COVID-19. The chain employs TRBV10-1 and TRBJ2-2; 11 nucleotides agree with TRBD1. Sample: PBMCs or T cells enriched from blood (not recorded which). The CDR3 region is CASSPDRGPHTGELFF. CDR3 coding DNA: TGCGCCAGCAGCCCGGACAGGGGGCCTCACACCGGGGAGCTGTTTTTT.